Sequencing of this T cell receptor beta chain was carried out in a study of blood T cell repertoires in COVID-19. The assay was immunoSEQ multiplex PCR, and TCRdb's table has in-frame clones only and misses some. The sample lists around 140,000 clones, about 89% seen once, with about 2.9% in the top ten. Germline lookup yields CDR1 MNHEY and CDR2 SVGAGI. V lost 2 bases, J lost 8 bases, and 9 bases stayed unmatched. CDR3 size: 15 residues. Sequencing was done on a sample of peripheral blood. This clonotype was obtained from a man aged 60 to 75 with active or convalescent COVID-19. This chain joins TRBV6-5 and TRBJ2-1, with 7 bases lining up with TRBD2. This CDR3 reads CASSYGGGVRDEQFF. The CDR3 coding sequence is TGTGCCAGCAGTTACGGCGGGGGTGTGAGGGATGAGCAGTTCTTC.